This T cell receptor beta chain emerged from a study of cytomegalovirus exposure and HLA in healthy donors (dated 2017 in TCRdb). Looking at the study overall: An earlier analysis of 587 of the donors reported 276 Gb of sequence data and 117 million unique TCR beta sequences obtained from about 179 million T cells. To predict cytomegalovirus infection status, the study brought together high-throughput TCR immunosequencing, statistical association of individual TCRs with disease status, and machine learning. A later genetic analysis used genome-wide SNP genotypes for about three fifths of the 666 donors, treating that subset as a discovery cohort. Among some 410 genotyped donors of the cohort, an average of approximately 250,000 unique TCR beta nucleotide sequences were sequenced per donor, roughly 20% of them non-productive. The study profiled the T cell repertoires of some 610 subjects by immunosequencing and related them to cytomegalovirus serostatus. The study aimed to test whether cataloging public T cell receptors could reveal signatures of past pathogen exposure. In a later analysis, previously published TCR beta repertoires from about 640 donors were re-analyzed and high-resolution HLA genotyping was added so that TCR occurrence patterns could be studied. In an earlier analysis of around 540 of the donors, high-throughput TCR beta sequencing was used to judge whether each TCR beta V gene segment behaved as functional or pseudogenic. The number of typed donors differed by locus: roughly 629-640 for A, B, C, DRB1 and DQB1; approximately 520 for DQA1; over 600 for DPA1; and 450 to 480 for DPB1. Along with the approximately 620-subject first cohort, a separate validation cohort of over a hundred different subjects was used. HLA typing included class I and class II loci at four-digit resolution. All discovery cohort repertoires had been generated using a single sequencing platform. The later analysis used no new phenotypic data to find candidate immune exposures, relying instead on TCR beta sequences and their occurrence across donors. The genetic ancestry cluster associated with self-reported Caucasian donors included 70% to 85% of the 300 to 450 genotyped donors. An early release covering around 630 HLA-typed donors comprised about 300 gigabases of sequencing data and roughly 85 million unique TCR sequences. Donor age, sex, ethnicity and CMV serostatus were collected together with the repertoire data. Four or five DR-DQ haplotypes were treated as single units for association and clustering because of strong linkage in the cohort.

Study-wide conclusions, independent of this receptor: Three of the identified cytomegalovirus-associated TCR beta chains were confirmed in vitro to be specific for cytomegalovirus antigens. Strong co-occurrence of HLA alleles, especially DR and DQ, made assigning TCR associations to individual alleles difficult. In a later genetic analysis, a missense DCLRE1C variant was associated with V-gene and J-gene trimming of TCR beta chains, and the association was replicated in an independent cohort. A further reported finding was that TCR beta sequences accurately predicted the HLA-A and HLA-B alleles for most subjects in the first cohort. Correlated functional status among segregating V segments might reflect linkage disequilibrium, but an unknown experimental factor could not be ruled out. A later analysis found that most CMV-associated TCR beta chains appeared HLA-restricted, with HLA associations seemingly driven largely by CMV exposure. Only TCR beta chains were sequenced in this cohort, and the absence of alpha or paired-chain data limited detectable features. The 87-base-pair reads could not distinguish some IMGT-functional V segments, including TRBV6-2 and TRBV6-3, so those segments were excluded. In a later analysis, several top co-occurrence clusters were reported to appear linked to parvovirus B19, influenza, CMV and Epstein-Barr virus. In a later analysis, TCR association rates were found to vary across HLA loci, with the most associated TCRs seen for DRB1 alleles and the fewest for HLA-C alleles. An earlier analysis of approximately 590 of the donors showed that most TCR beta V segments appeared in productive rearrangements either about 90% or about 30% of the time, which broadly matched IMGT annotations. The authors suggested that the approach could potentially be extended to other disease states and immunological phenotypes. The classifier was reported to diagnose cytomegalovirus status with high specificity and sensitivity in both the original cohort and the validation cohort. Because some donors lacked HLA typing at each locus, the association tests relied only on the typed subset. Sequencing depth was assumed to be roughly uniform across donors in the presence/absence analyses, though that assumption may not hold. Specific HLA alleles were associated with 15,000 to 20,000 TCR beta sequences at a false discovery rate of 0.05 in a later analysis. A later analysis found that HLA-associated TCR beta chains were more clonally expanded and had lower generation probabilities than equally common non-associated chains. Most TCR sequences were observed very rarely across donors, whereas some public TCRs were present in many individuals. According to a later genetic analysis, donors in an Asian-associated ancestry cluster had fewer N-insertions in productive TCRs than the approximately 670-donor mean. A cluster of highly shared sequence variants was judged likely to be a technical artifact of the sequencing pipeline. Because counts were too low, about 18 rarely observed V segments, including chromosome 9 orphons, were excluded from the earlier analysis of several hundred of the donors. The study listed around 160 TCR beta chains as associated with cytomegalovirus. CMV serostatus was the only immune exposure information available for the cohort.

The cohort comprised some 730 healthy bone marrow donors. Cohort members were all nominally healthy when sampled, although unrecorded immune exposures were likely present. The donor was CMV seronegative and belonged to the group of 350 or so seronegative cohort members. Each donor provided a peripheral blood sample, and peripheral blood mononuclear cells were used for TCR beta sequencing. Genomic DNA was extracted from the blood cell samples with the Qiagen DNeasy Blood Extraction Kit. To prepare the library, the immunoSEQ multiplex PCR assay was applied. For the multiplex PCR, a mixture combining 60 forward primers for TCR Vbeta segments and 13 reverse primers for TCR Jbeta segments was used. Amplification of the CDR3 region of rearranged TCR beta genes was performed with a multiplex PCR assay on genomic DNA. The Illumina HiSeq System was used to sequence the amplified TCR beta libraries as 87-base-pair reads. Per the authors' processing: A later analysis tallied 80 million to 95 million unique TCR beta chains across the 650 to 750 repertoires, and approximately 11 million of those chains were shared by two or more donors. To remove PCR and sequencing errors, raw reads were error-corrected and collapsed into unique sequences using a nearest-neighbor algorithm that merged closely related sequences. To assign V, D and J gene segments, CDR3 sequences were aligned to IMGT reference sequences. Each retained sequence needed at least a six-nucleotide match to both a V gene segment and a J gene segment. Rearrangements were classified as productive when the CDR3 lacked stop codons and remained in frame with V and J, and all other rearrangements were classified as non-productive. CDR3 was defined according to IMGT convention as the region running from the second conserved V-encoded cysteine to the conserved J-encoded phenylalanine. In an earlier analysis of just under 600 of the donors, sequences lacking an unambiguous match to a single V gene segment were excluded. In an earlier analysis of approximately 610 of the donors, V segments were called functional above 56.7% productive rearrangements and were called segregating when the between-donor standard deviation exceeded 5%. A statistical classification framework was built for diagnosing cytomegalovirus status from the catalog of TCR beta chain sequences. In a later analysis, TCR nucleotide sequences were compared against IMGT/GENE-DB human TR gene sequences so that V and J genes could be assigned. The TCRdist pipeline was used in a later analysis to assign CDR3 sequences and most-parsimonious VDJ recombination scenarios. In a later analysis, each TCR beta chain was defined by its CDR3 amino acid sequence together with its V-gene family, and reads without a unique V-gene family were excluded. As a way to deal with suspected cross-contamination and a sequencing artifact, a later analysis dropped hundreds of nucleotide sequences that were highly shared and had low generation probability. For each public chain, a later analysis derived a clonal expansion index from normalized ranks of inferred template counts within each repertoire. In a later analysis, generation probabilities were computed using a VDJ recombination model fitted to out-of-frame rearrangements, and the results were checked against IGoR. Hypergeometric tests were used in a later analysis to score TCR-TCR, TCR-HLA and TCR-CMV co-occurrence, with a repertoire-size bias correction applied to the TCR pairs. In a later analysis, false discovery rates were estimated by permuting HLA or CMV assignments 20 times. In a later analysis, co-occurring TCRs were grouped using DBSCAN, with TCRdist sequence similarity added in when clustering inside HLA-allele-positive subsets. For co-occurrence clustering, repertoires with fewer than 30,000 or more than 120,000 public chains were excluded, along with four to six repertoires with anomalous nucleotide sharing. Sourced from immuneACCESS, this table was stored by TCRdb with only in-frame sequences that have V and J called. A share of the clones is absent; for the studies checked, an unresolved V gene accounts for under half, and the remainder has no known explanation. D and trimming were read from the DNA, whereas the V and J calls and clone size are those reported in that table. The sample profile shows about 170,000 clones; over 80% of them were found once. The ten largest clones capture 0.95% to 1.5% of the sample.

Based on the germline V gene, the CDR1 and CDR2 sequences are SNHLY and FYNNEI. Inclusive of the bounding cysteine and phenylalanine, the CDR3 is 16 residues long. Only the CDR3 DNA is retained, 48 bases long and in frame from the first base. Between the V and J ends, shortened by 3 bases and 0 bases respectively, the junction contains 12 bases. This clone was counted a few times. This clone's antigen is unknown. There are no base qualities to consult, and no much larger clone falls within one base. The rearrangement joined TRBV2 to TRBJ1-5; TRBD1 is a possible D gene, resting on 5 matching bases. Sequences were obtained from PBMCs. This TCR derives from a boy younger than 10 in good health and CMV-seronegative. The nucleotide sequence reads TGTGCCAGCAGTGATTTCAGGGCTGGTAGCAATCAGCCCCAGCATTTT. Its amino acids are CASSDFRAGSNQPQHF.